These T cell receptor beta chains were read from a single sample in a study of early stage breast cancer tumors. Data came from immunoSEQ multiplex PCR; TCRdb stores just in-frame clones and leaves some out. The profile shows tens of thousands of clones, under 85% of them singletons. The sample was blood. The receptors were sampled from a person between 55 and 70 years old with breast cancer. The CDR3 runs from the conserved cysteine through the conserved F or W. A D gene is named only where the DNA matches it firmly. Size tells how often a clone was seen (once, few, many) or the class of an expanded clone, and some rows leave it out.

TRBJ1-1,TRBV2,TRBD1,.,TGTGCCAGCGACAGGGGAATTGATGACACTGAAGCTTTCTTT,CASDRGIDDTEAFF
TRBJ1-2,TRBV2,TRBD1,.,TGTGCCAGCGCGACAGGGGGCGACGACTATGGCTACACCTTC,CASATGGDDYGYTF
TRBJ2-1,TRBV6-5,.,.,TGTGCCAGCAGCGGGCCCGGTGAGCAGTTCTTC,CASSGPGEQFF
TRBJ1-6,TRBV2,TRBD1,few,TGTGCCAGCAGTCCGGACAGGTATAATTCACCCCTCCACTTT,CASSPDRYNSPLHF
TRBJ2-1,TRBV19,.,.,TGTGCCAGCCAGTTCGCCCGGGCTGAGCAGTTCTTC,CASQFARAEQFF
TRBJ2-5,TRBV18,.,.,TGTGCCAGCTCAACGACACCGGGGGAGACCCAGTACTTC,CASSTTPGETQYF
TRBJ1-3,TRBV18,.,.,TGTGCCAGCTCACCACCTGGGCTAGGTCTCGGAAACACCATATATTTT,CASSPPGLGLGNTIYF
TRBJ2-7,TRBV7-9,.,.,TGTGCCAGCAGTAATAACTACGAGCAGTACTTC,CASSNNYEQYF
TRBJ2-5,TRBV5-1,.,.,TGCGCCAGCAGGGGAGTCCTAGAGACCCAGTACTTC,CASRGVLETQYF
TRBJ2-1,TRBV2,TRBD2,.,TGTGCCAGCAGTGAAGGCCTAGCGGGGTTCGGGAATGAGCAGTTCTTC,CASSEGLAGFGNEQFF
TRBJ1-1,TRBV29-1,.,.,TGCAGCGCCGACGGTTACGGGCGGGACACTGAAGCTTTCTTT,CSADGYGRDTEAFF
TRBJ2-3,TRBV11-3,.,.,TGTGCCAGCAGCAAAAACAGGGTAGGCGATACGCAGTATTTT,CASSKNRVGDTQYF
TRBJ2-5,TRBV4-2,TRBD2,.,TGTGCCAGCAGCTCAGAGGTAGCGGGGGGAGGTCGGGAGACCCAGTACTTC,CASSSEVAGGGRETQYF
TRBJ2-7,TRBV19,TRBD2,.,TGTGCCAGTGGCCCGGGGGGGGAGTACTTC,CASGPGGEYF
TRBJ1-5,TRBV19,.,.,TGTGCCAGTCACAAGGGGGGTTCCCAGCCCCAGCATTTT,CASHKGGSQPQHF
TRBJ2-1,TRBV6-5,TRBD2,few,TGTGCCAGCAGTTACCAACGGACTAGCGTTGAGCAGTTCTTC,CASSYQRTSVEQFF
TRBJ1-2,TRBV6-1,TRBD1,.,TGTGCCAGCACCTACAGGGGGGTGGATGGCTACACCTTC,CASTYRGVDGYTF
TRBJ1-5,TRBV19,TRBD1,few,TGTGCCAGTAGCCCGGGACAGGGAGGACAGCCCCAGCATTTT,CASSPGQGGQPQHF
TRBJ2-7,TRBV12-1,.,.,TGTGCCAGCAGCCCAAGGACGCCGGGACAGGGGGACGAGCAGTACTTC,CASSPRTPGQGDEQYF
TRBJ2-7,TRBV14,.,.,TGTGCCAGCAGCCAAGGCGGCTACGAGCAGTACTTC,CASSQGGYEQYF
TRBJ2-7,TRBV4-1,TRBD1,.,TGCGCCAGCAGCCAAGGGACAGGGGGATCTTACGAGCAGTACTTC,CASSQGTGGSYEQYF
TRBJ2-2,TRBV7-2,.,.,TGTGCCAGCAGCTTAGGGTCAGGGCTTAACACCGGGGAGCTGTTTTTT,CASSLGSGLNTGELFF
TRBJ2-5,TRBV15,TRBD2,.,TGTGCCACCAGCAGAACCGGGACTAGCGGGGAAGAGACCCAGTACTTC,CATSRTGTSGEETQYF
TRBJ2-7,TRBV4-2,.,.,TGTGCCAGCAGCGAAAACGTACACGAGCAGTACTTC,CASSENVHEQYF
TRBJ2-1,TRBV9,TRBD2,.,TGTGCCAGCAGCGTAGCTCCGGGAGGATTCTCCTACAATGAGCAGTTCTTC,CASSVAPGGFSYNEQFF
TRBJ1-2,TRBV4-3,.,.,TGCGCCAGCAGCCAAGATGCAGGCGGCTATGGCTACACCTTC,CASSQDAGGYGYTF
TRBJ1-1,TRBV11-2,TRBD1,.,TGTGCCAGCAGTTACGGACAGGGGCGGGGTACTGAAGCTTTCTTT,CASSYGQGRGTEAFF
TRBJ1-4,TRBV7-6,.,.,TGTGCCAGCAGCTTAGGGACACATAATGAAAAACTGTTTTTT,CASSLGTHNEKLFF
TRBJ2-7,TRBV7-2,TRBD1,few,TGTGCCACCAGAGCCGGGACAGGGGTCGGCGAGCAGTACTTC,CATRAGTGVGEQYF
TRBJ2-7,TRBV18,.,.,TGTGCCAGCTCACCATCCGGGACACCCTACGAGCAGTACTTC,CASSPSGTPYEQYF
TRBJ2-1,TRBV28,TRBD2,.,TGTGCCAGCAGTCGTAGCGGGGGTTCCTACAATGAGCAGTTCTTC,CASSRSGGSYNEQFF
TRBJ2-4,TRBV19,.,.,TGTGCCAGTAGTATGGAGGGGACTCATTCATACTTC,CASSMEGTHSYF
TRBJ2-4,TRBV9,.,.,TGTGCCAGCACCGGGGGAGAAAACATTCAGTACTTC,CASTGGENIQYF
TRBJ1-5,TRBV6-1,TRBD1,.,TGTGCCAGCCTAGACAGGGGGTATAGCAATCAGCCCCAGCATTTT,CASLDRGYSNQPQHF
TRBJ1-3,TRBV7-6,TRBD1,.,TGTGCCAGCTCCCGAGGGGGCGAAAACACCATATATTTT,CASSRGGENTIYF
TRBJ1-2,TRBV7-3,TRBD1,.,TGTGCCAGCAGCTTAAGGGCAGGGGGTGGCTACACCTTC,CASSLRAGGGYTF
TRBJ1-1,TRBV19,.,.,TGTGCCAGTAGTTCGACGTTTGGTAACACTGAAGCTTTCTTT,CASSSTFGNTEAFF
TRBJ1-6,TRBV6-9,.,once,TGTGCCAGCCGGGCCAGTCATAATTCACCCCTCCACTTT,CASRASHNSPLHF
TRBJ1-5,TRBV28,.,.,TGTGCCAGCAGTACTATTCAGCCCCAGCATTTT,CASSTIQPQHF
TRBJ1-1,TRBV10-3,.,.,TGTGCCGTACAAGGAGCGGAAGGGAACACTGAAGCTTTCTTT,CAVQGAEGNTEAFF
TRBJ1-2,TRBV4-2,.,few,TGTGCCAGCAGCCAGGGGACCTATGGCTACACCTTC,CASSQGTYGYTF
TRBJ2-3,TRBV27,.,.,TGTGCCAGCAGTCAGGTTTTTTCAGATACGCAGTATTTT,CASSQVFSDTQYF
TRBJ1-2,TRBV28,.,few,TGTGCCAGCAGCCAAGGACACCTCAGGGGCTACACCTTC,CASSQGHLRGYTF
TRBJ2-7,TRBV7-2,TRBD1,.,TGTGCCAGCAGCCGCCGCACAGGGGGTGAGGGCGAGCAGTACTTC,CASSRRTGGEGEQYF
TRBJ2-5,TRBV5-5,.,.,TGTGCCAGCAGCTTGGCTGTGGGGAAAGAGACCCAGTACTTC,CASSLAVGKETQYF
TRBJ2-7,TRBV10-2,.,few,TGCGCCAGCAGTGAGTGGCCGAGGGAGCAGTACTTC,CASSEWPREQYF
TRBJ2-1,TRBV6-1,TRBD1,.,TGTGCCAGCAGTTCCAGACAGGGGAATGAGCAGTTCTTC,CASSSRQGNEQFF
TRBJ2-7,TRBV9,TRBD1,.,TGTGCCAGCAGCGTGACGGGACAGGGGAACGAGCAGTACTTC,CASSVTGQGNEQYF
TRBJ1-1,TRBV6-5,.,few,TGTGCCAGCACCAGACAGACGAACACTGAAGCTTTCTTT,CASTRQTNTEAFF
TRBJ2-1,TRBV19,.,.,TGTGCCAGTAGAGAGGGGGTTAACTCCTACAATGAGCAGTTCTTC,CASREGVNSYNEQFF
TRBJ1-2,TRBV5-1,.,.,TGCGCCAGCAGCTCCCCGACAACTAACTATGGCTACACCTTC,CASSSPTTNYGYTF
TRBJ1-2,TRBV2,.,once,TGTGCCAGCAGTGCTGCAGTTGGGGTAAACTATGGCTACACCTTC,CASSAAVGVNYGYTF
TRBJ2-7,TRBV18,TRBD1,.,TGTGCCAGCTCACCGGGACAGGACTACTACGAGCAGTACTTC,CASSPGQDYYEQYF
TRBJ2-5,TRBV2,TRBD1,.,TGTGCCAGCAGTCTCTTGGGGACAGGGGGGGGAGAGACCCAGTACTTC,CASSLLGTGGGETQYF
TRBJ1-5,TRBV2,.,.,TGTGCCAGCAGGTTGAACGGTCCAAATCAGCCCCAGCATTTT,CASRLNGPNQPQHF